What follows are 19 T cell receptor beta chains derived from one specimen sequenced in a study of control samples from healthy donors and cancer patients. Generated by immunoSEQ multiplex PCR, the TCRdb table keeps only in-frame clones and is missing some. The sample includes 100,000 to 150,000 clones, 90% of them seen just once. The sample taken for sequencing was blood. The receptors derive from a man aged 35-49 years in good health.

V and J are TRBV7-9 and TRBJ1-1, with D unresolved. The germline V gene has CDR1 SEHNR and CDR2 FQNEAQ (reference sequence). Trimming removed 2 bases from V and 4 bases from J, with 20 bases in between. This CDR3 is built from 17 residues. As DNA, the CDR3 is TGTGCCAGCAGCTTACCCACCGGCGGGTATAAACTCACTGAAGCTTTCTTT. Residues: CASSLPTGGYKLTEAFF.

The chain recombines TRBV12-5 with TRBJ2-7; 13 positions match TRBD2. The CDR3 length is 17 residues. Germline V gene lookup returns CDR1 LGHNT and CDR2 FRNRAP. V shed 2 bases and J 4 bases; nucleotides not matched to a gene: 8. The CDR3 nucleotides are TGTGCTAGTGGTTTGATAGGGACTAGCGGGGCCCATTACGAGCAGTACTTC. Amino acids: CASGLIGTSGAHYEQYF.

To note about this clone: The junction differs from germline at one of its ends, possibly a read error. The rearrangement joins TRBV28 to TRBJ2-1; 11 positions agree with TRBD2. Germline V gives CDR1 MDHEN, CDR2 SYDVKM. The CDR3 length is 16 residues. This CDR3 reads CTSSTLAGGTYNEQFF. The CDR3 bases are TGTACCAGCAGTACCCTAGCGGGGGGAACCTACAATGAGCAGTTCTTC. Together with reference TRBV28 and TRBJ2-1, the CDR3 gives the full variable domain: DVKVTQSSRYLVKRTGEKVFLECVQDMDHENMFWYRQDPGLGLRLIYFSYDVKMKEKGDIPEGYSVSREKKERFSLILESASTNQTSMYLCTSSTLAGGTYNEQFFGPGTRLTVL.

This chain uses TRBV5-4 with TRBJ2-5; no clear D gene. Germline V CDR1 and CDR2: SGHNT, YYREEE (reference sequence). The CDR3 sequence is 14 residues long. V lost 5 bases, J lost 4 bases, and 15 bases lay in between. The CDR3 loop is CASSRPNQGETQYF. The CDR3 nucleotides read TGTGCCAGCAGTCGTCCAAATCAAGGAGAGACCCAGTACTTC.

J is TRBJ2-2 and V is TRBV5-4; D uncertain. V was trimmed by 3 bases and J by 6 bases, leaving 12 bases between them. This CDR3 spans 14 amino acids. CDR1 and CDR2 (germline): SGHNT, YYREEE (reference sequence). The CDR3 spells CASSSDSSSGELFF. Here the CDR3 DNA reads TGTGCCAGCAGCTCTGATTCATCGTCCGGGGAGCTGTTTTTT.

The chain has TRBV11-2 and TRBJ1-4; no firm D call. Germline V gene sequence: CDR1 SGHAT, CDR2 FQNNGV. Trimming removed 5 bases at V and 9 bases at J, with 22 bases between. This CDR3 comprises 16 residues. In DNA form, the CDR3 reads TGTGCCAGCAGCGCCCCGGGAGGAACGCCTGGGAAAAAACTGTTTTTT. Protein product: CASSAPGGTPGKKLFF.

The chain carries TRBV25-1 and TRBJ1-4; no reliable D call. The ends were cut back, 1 base at V and 1 base at J, with 7 bases in the middle. Germline V gene lookup returns CDR1 MGHDK and CDR2 SYGVNS. CDR3 length equals 15 residues. The CDR3 protein is CASSESGITNEKLFF. CDR3 nucleotide sequence: TGTGCCAGCAGTGAATCAGGCATAACTAATGAAAAACTGTTTTTT.

The chain employs TRBV5-4 and TRBJ2-3; D is possibly TRBD2 (7 bases). The CDR3 covers 15 residues. Deletions cut 2 bases from V and 0 bases from J, with 10 bases between. Germline V lookup: CDR1 SGHNT, CDR2 YYREEE (reference sequence). The CDR3 region has the DNA TGTGCCAGCAGCTTAGGGGGGGGGAGCACAGATACGCAGTATTTT. It encodes CASSLGGGSTDTQYF.

The CDR3 region has the DNA TGTGCCTGGAGGGGACTAGCGGGGCCGAACACCGGGGAGCTGTTTTTT. As protein: CAWRGLAGPNTGELFF. The chain links TRBV30 to TRBJ2-2; 13 bases line up with TRBD2. Germline CDR1 and CDR2: GTSNPN and SVGIG (reference sequence). The CDR3 contains 16 residues. V lost 3 bases to trimming and J lost 0 bases; unmatched junction nucleotides: 1. Drawing the rest from reference TRBV30 and TRBJ2-2, the complete variable domain is SQTIHQWPATLVQPVGSPLSLECTVEGTSNPNLYWYRQAAGRGLQLLFYSVGIGQISSEVPQNLSASRPQDRQFILSSKKLLLSDSGFYLCAWRGLAGPNTGELFFGEGSRLTVL.

DNA of the CDR3: TGTGCCAGCAGTATATTCAGGGGTTTTGGCACTGAAGCTTTCTTT. Protein: CASSIFRGFGTEAFF. V gene TRBV28 combines with J gene TRBJ1-1; a weak D match, TRBD1 (6 bases). The CDR3 is 15 residues long. Trimming removed 5 bases at V and 4 bases at J, with 17 bases between. The germline CDR1 and CDR2 sequences are MDHEN and SYDVKM.

This chain links TRBV2 with TRBJ2-1, with D unclear. Germline V gene sequence: CDR1 SNHLY, CDR2 FYNNEI. V was clipped by 8 bases and J by 6 bases, with 8 bases between them. This CDR3 spans 11 amino acids. Here the CDR3 reads CASGRSNEQFF. The DNA of the CDR3 is TGTGCCAGCGGCCGAAGCAATGAGCAGTTCTTC.

The V call is TRBV29-1, the J call TRBJ2-3; no reliable D call. The CDR3 is 12 residues long. The V end lost 5 bases, the J end lost 2 bases, and 8 bases lay between the germline ends. Germline V gives CDR1 SQVTM, CDR2 ANQGSEA. In DNA, the CDR3 is TGCAGCGTTAGGGTGGACACAGATACGCAGTATTTT. Protein sequence: CSVRVDTDTQYF.

CDR3 in DNA: TGTGCCAGCAGTGAAGGGAGTGAGACCCAGTACTTC. Translated: CASSEGSETQYF. V is TRBV2 and J is TRBJ2-5; D is unclear. Trimming removed 1 base from V and 5 bases from J, with 5 bases in between. Looked up from germline, CDR1 is SNHLY and CDR2 is FYNNEI. This CDR3 contains 12 residues.

The CDR3 nucleotides read TGTGCCAGCAGCCCCCTACCCCGCGGCCACGAGCAGTACTTC. Translating gives CASSPLPRGHEQYF. The gene calls are TRBV7-6 and TRBJ2-7; the D is unclear. Looked up from germline, CDR1 is SGHVS and CDR2 is FNYEAQ. The CDR3 contains 14 residues. Trimming shortened V by 5 bases and J by 5 bases, and 16 bases separated the two germline ends.

The CDR3 bases are TGTGCCTGGGGACAGGAGGGCTACACCTTC. Residues: CAWGQEGYTF. The chain recombines TRBV30 with TRBJ1-2; the match to TRBD1 covers 7 bases. The germline gives CDR1 GTSNPN, CDR2 SVGIG (reference sequence). Trimming at V came to 5 bases and at J to 8 bases, leaving 2 bases not matched to a gene. The CDR3 loop spans 10 amino acids.

The chain combines TRBV5-5 with TRBJ1-4; D gene uncertain. This CDR3 is built from 15 residues. Germline V gene lookup returns CDR1 SGHKS and CDR2 YYEKEE (reference sequence). The V end lost 2 bases, the J end lost 2 bases, and 10 bases lay between the germline ends. CDR3 sequence (DNA): TGTGCCAGCAGCTTAGAGTGGGAGACTAATGAAAAACTGTTTTTT. Its protein is CASSLEWETNEKLFF.

The genes are TRBV29-1 and TRBJ1-1, with TRBD1 matching 9 bases. V was pared by 7 bases and J by 7 bases, with 10 bases of the junction left unmatched. The germline V gene encodes CDR1 SQVTM and CDR2 ANQGSEA. The CDR3 has 13 residues. The CDR3 loop reads CSASATGGVEAFF. The CDR3 DNA sequence: TGCAGCGCCTCGGCAACAGGGGGCGTTGAAGCTTTCTTT.

J is TRBJ1-6 and V is TRBV28; D call uncertain. V was pared by 5 bases and J by 5 bases, with 1 base between. CDR3 length: 11 amino acids. Germline V gene lookup returns CDR1 MDHEN and CDR2 SYDVKM. The DNA of the CDR3 is TGTGCCAGCAGTAATAATTCACCCCTCCACTTT. This codes for CASSNNSPLHF.

The chain combines TRBV6-5 with TRBJ2-5; a weak D match, TRBD2 (6 bases). The germline V and J ends were trimmed by 7 bases and 2 bases, with 11 bases remaining between them. Germline CDR1 is MNHEY and CDR2 is SVGAGI. The CDR3 contains 13 residues. CDR3 amino acids: CASTAGTQETQYF. The CDR3, as DNA: TGTGCCAGCACGGCAGGGACTCAAGAGACCCAGTACTTC.